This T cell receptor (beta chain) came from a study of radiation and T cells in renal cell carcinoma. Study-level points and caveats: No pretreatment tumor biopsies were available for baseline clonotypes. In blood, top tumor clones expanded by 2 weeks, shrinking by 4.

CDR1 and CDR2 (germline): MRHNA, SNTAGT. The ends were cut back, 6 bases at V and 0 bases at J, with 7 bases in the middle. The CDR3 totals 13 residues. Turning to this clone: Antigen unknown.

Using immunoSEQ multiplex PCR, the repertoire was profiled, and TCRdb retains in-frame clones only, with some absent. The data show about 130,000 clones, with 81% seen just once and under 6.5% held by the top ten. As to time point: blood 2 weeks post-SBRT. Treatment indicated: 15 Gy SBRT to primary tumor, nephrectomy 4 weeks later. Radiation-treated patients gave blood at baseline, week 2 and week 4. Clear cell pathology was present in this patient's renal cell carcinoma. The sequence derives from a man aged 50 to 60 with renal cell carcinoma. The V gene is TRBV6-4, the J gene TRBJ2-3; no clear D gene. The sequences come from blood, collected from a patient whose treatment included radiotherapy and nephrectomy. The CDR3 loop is CASSEDSTDTQYF. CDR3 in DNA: TGTGCCAGCAGCGAGGACAGCACAGATACGCAGTATTTT.